Sequencing of this TCR beta chain was carried out in a study of shared clonotypes between healthy human individuals. Study as a whole: Each donor had three CD4 naive, three CD4 memory, two CD8 naive and one CD8 memory plate. Study observations and caveats: Naive CD4 clonotype sharing across several donors was about 5%.

Points on this clone: The antigen is not known.

Genomic DNA of each subset was evenly split across several immunoSEQ plates. Libraries were prepared by immunoSEQ multiplex PCR; TCRdb keeps only in-frame clonotypes and omits some of them. The top ten hold more than 1.5% of the sample, which has about 1.9 million clones, around 93% seen once. Naive CD8 isolation took CD45RO-negative cells positively selected for CCR7 and excluded terminally differentiated effector memory CD45RA+ cells. Per germline, CDR1 MGHRA and CDR2 YSYEKL. The CDR3 contains 16 residues. Unmatched junction bases numbered 5, after V lost 4 bases and J lost 6 bases. This sequence joins TRBV4-1 and TRBJ2-1; 14 bases align to TRBD2. Material for sequencing was naive CD8+ T cells from PBMCs. The receptor comes from a young man in good health. Some clones in this sample may be carry-over from other donors' samples. The CDR3 sequence is CASSPTSGRAVNEQFF. The CDR3 nucleotides read TGCGCCAGCAGCCCGACTAGCGGGAGGGCGGTCAATGAGCAGTTCTTC.